A selection of T cell receptor beta chains follows, all from one sample in a study of CD8 T cells in Susac syndrome. TCRdb independently ran MiXCR on the immunoSEQ multiplex PCR reads; one entry per CDR3 protein. The table lists about 80,000 distinct CDR3 sequences, roughly 90% of them singletons. Sequencing was performed on CD8+ T cells from PBMCs. These receptors were collected from a human donor with multiple sclerosis. Each CDR3 is given with its conserved first and last residue. The D gene is left open where the match is weak. For some rows the clone size is stated as once, few or many, or as a class when expanded; others skip it.

>TRBV5-1|.|.|TRBJ1-1
CASRTVSTEAFF
TGCGCCAGCAGGACGGTGAGCACTGAAGCTTTCTTT
>TRBV24-1|.|.|TRBJ2-2
CATSSGGVRTGELFF
TGTGCCACCAGCTCGGGTGGAGTTCGGACCGGGGAGCTGTTTTTT
>TRBV27|.|.|TRBJ2-2
CASSFSRVHTGELFF
TGTGCCAGCAGTTTTAGCAGGGTTCACACCGGGGAGCTGTTTTTT
>TRBV4-1|.|TRBD2|TRBJ2-5
CASSPRGASGAQETQYF
TGCGCCAGCAGCCCCCGGGGGGCTAGCGGGGCCCAAGAGACCCAGTACTTC
>TRBV11-2|.|TRBD2|TRBJ2-1
CASSLLAGHNEQFF
TGTGCCAGCAGCTTACTAGCGGGCCACAATGAGCAGTTCTTC
>TRBV27|.|TRBD2|TRBJ2-1
CASSFETSGNEQFF
TGTGCCAGCAGTTTCGAGACTAGCGGAAATGAGCAGTTCTTC
>TRBV5-4|once|.|TRBJ2-1
CASSLGLEQFF
TGTGCCAGCAGCCTCGGACTAGAGCAGTTCTTC
>TRBV7-9|once|TRBD2|TRBJ2-1
CASSASSGGTHGEQFF
TGTGCCAGCAGCGCCTCTAGCGGGGGCACCCATGGGGAGCAGTTCTTC
>TRBV29-1|.|.|TRBJ1-1
CSVEGLPTEAFF
TGCAGCGTTGAAGGACTACCGACTGAAGCTTTCTTT
>TRBV7-8|.|.|TRBJ2-5
CAGSWDRERGVEETQYF
TGTGCCGGCTCGTGGGATCGCGAAAGGGGGGTCGAAGAGACCCAGTACTTC
>TRBV9|.|TRBD2|TRBJ2-2
CASSVGGLAGGDTGELFF
TGTGCCAGCAGCGTAGGCGGACTAGCGGGAGGGGACACCGGGGAGCTGTTTTTT
>TRBV15|once|TRBD1|TRBJ1-2
CATSREGQGYGYTF
TGTGCCACCAGCAGAGAGGGACAGGGCTATGGCTACACCTTC
>TRBV6-5|.|.|TRBJ1-1
CASSQGRTEAFF
TGTGCCAGCAGCCAGGGTCGAACTGAAGCTTTCTTT
>TRBV6-5|.|.|TRBJ2-5
CASSLTPRERGGETQYF
TGTGCCAGCAGTTTGACTCCTAGGGAAAGGGGGGGCGAGACCCAGTACTTC
>TRBV28|once|.|TRBJ1-5
CASSFPGSISNQPQHF
TGTGCCAGCAGTTTCCCCGGGAGTATTAGCAATCAGCCCCAGCATTTT
>TRBV11-2|.|.|TRBJ2-1
CASKIAGRGANNEQFF
TGTGCCAGCAAAATAGCAGGCAGGGGAGCGAACAATGAGCAGTTCTTC
>TRBV5-4|.|TRBD1|TRBJ1-3
CASSSGQPGSGNTIYF
TGTGCCAGCAGCTCGGGACAGCCAGGCTCTGGAAACACCATATATTTT
>TRBV7-9|.|.|TRBJ2-7
CASSLVDSSYEQYF
TGTGCCAGCAGCTTAGTGGACAGTTCCTACGAGCAGTACTTC
>TRBV6-1|.|.|TRBJ2-4
CASPLRGGKNIQYF
TGTGCCAGTCCCCTTCGGGGCGGAAAAAACATTCAGTACTTC
>TRBV30|.|.|TRBJ2-1
CAWSVLVLREQFF
TGTGCCTGGAGTGTACTAGTTCTTCGGGAGCAGTTCTTC
>TRBV29-1|.|.|TRBJ1-3
CSVTPSESVDTIYF
TGCAGCGTAACCCCCAGCGAGTCTGTAGACACCATATATTTT
>TRBV20-1|.|.|TRBJ1-2
CSAPFGVSLYGYTF
TGCAGTGCTCCCTTTGGGGTCTCCTTGTATGGCTACACCTTC
>TRBV12-3/TRBV12-4|.|.|TRBJ2-1
CASSFSRNEQFF
TGTGCCAGCAGTTTTAGCAGGAATGAGCAGTTCTTC
>TRBV28|.|.|TRBJ1-1
CASSLTRNTEAFF
TGTGCCAGCAGTTTAACTCGGAACACTGAAGCTTTCTTT
>TRBV7-8|.|TRBD1|TRBJ1-1
CASYIQGGGNTEAFF
TGTGCCAGCTACATACAGGGGGGGGGAAACACTGAAGCTTTCTTT
>TRBV5-6|.|.|TRBJ1-1
CASSGEGTSNTEAFF
TGTGCCAGCAGCGGGGAGGGAACATCTAACACTGAAGCTTTCTTT
>TRBV12-3/TRBV12-4|.|.|TRBJ1-1
CASSPSPGLGLAFF
TGTGCCAGCAGTCCTTCCCCTGGGTTAGGGCTAGCTTTCTTT
>TRBV5-1|.|.|TRBJ1-2
CASSLDPYGYTF
TGCGCCAGCAGCTTGGATCCCTATGGCTACACCTTC
>TRBV12-3/TRBV12-4|.|.|TRBJ2-5
CASSSGPLGETQYF
TGTGCCAGCAGCTCCGGTCCACTCGGGGAGACCCAGTACTTC
>TRBV6-2/TRBV6-3|few|.|TRBJ2-6
CASSYLTSGANVLTF
TGTGCCAGCAGTTATCTTACATCTGGGGCCAACGTCCTGACTTTC
>TRBV20-1|.|.|TRBJ2-7
CSARELGFHEQYF
TGCAGTGCTAGAGAACTAGGTTTCCACGAGCAGTACTTC
>TRBV9|.|TRBD2|TRBJ2-5
CASSVWLAGGPETQYF
TGTGCCAGCAGCGTATGGTTAGCGGGAGGGCCAGAGACCCAGTACTTC
>TRBV28|.|TRBD1|TRBJ1-1
CASSLSAGTGNTEAFF
TGTGCCAGCAGTTTATCAGCGGGGACAGGGAACACTGAAGCTTTCTTT
>TRBV9|.|TRBD1|TRBJ2-5
CASSVQGASQETQYF
TGTGCCAGCAGCGTACAGGGGGCCTCACAAGAGACCCAGTACTTC
>TRBV7-7|.|TRBD1|TRBJ2-2
CASSSEGADTGELFF
TGTGCCAGCAGCTCCGAGGGGGCTGACACCGGGGAGCTGTTTTTT
>TRBV12-3/TRBV12-4|few|TRBD1|TRBJ2-7
CASSFGQGTYEQYF
TGTGCCAGCAGTTTTGGACAGGGGACCTACGAGCAGTACTTC
>TRBV11-2|few|.|TRBJ2-2
CASSFRDGNTGELFF
TGTGCCAGCAGCTTCCGGGACGGGAACACCGGGGAGCTGTTTTTT
>TRBV4-2|.|.|TRBJ2-1
CASSQEDGGYNEQFF
TGTGCCAGCAGCCAAGAAGACGGGGGCTACAATGAGCAGTTCTTC
>TRBV4-1|.|.|TRBJ2-1
CASSQDLPHNEQFF
TGCGCCAGCAGCCAAGATTTACCCCACAATGAGCAGTTCTTC
>TRBV6-1|.|.|TRBJ2-7
CASSEGAYSMKNEQYF
TGTGCCAGCAGTGAGGGGGCTTATTCAATGAAAAACGAGCAGTACTTC
>TRBV6-5|.|.|TRBJ1-2
CASSYSRLNGYTF
TGTGCCAGCAGTTACAGTCGGCTGAATGGCTACACCTTC
>TRBV5-1|once|.|TRBJ1-1
CASSLTGMNTEAFF
TGCGCCAGCAGCTTGACAGGAATGAACACTGAAGCTTTCTTT
>TRBV28|.|TRBD2|TRBJ2-1
CASTGTMGGYNEQFF
TGTGCCAGCACCGGGACTATGGGGGGATACAATGAGCAGTTCTTC
>TRBV28|.|.|TRBJ1-3
CASRVQGSSGNTIYF
TGTGCCAGCAGGGTCCAGGGCTCCTCTGGAAACACCATATATTTT
>TRBV5-4|.|.|TRBJ2-2
CASSGGPTGELFF
TGTGCCAGCAGCGGGGGCCCAACGGGGGAGCTGTTTTTT
>TRBV28|.|TRBD1|TRBJ1-1
CASSFDHQGQENTEAFF
TGTGCCAGCAGTTTTGATCACCAGGGACAGGAGAACACTGAAGCTTTCTTT
>TRBV19|.|TRBD2|TRBJ2-7
CASSILSGDSYEQYF
TGTGCCAGTAGTATTCTTAGCGGGGACTCCTACGAGCAGTACTTC
>TRBV20-1|.|TRBD1|TRBJ2-7
CSARDGGTGFHEQYF
TGCAGTGCTAGAGATGGGGGGACAGGGTTCCACGAGCAGTACTTC
>TRBV10-3|.|TRBD2|TRBJ2-1
CAISLAGETSYNEQFF
TGTGCCATCAGTCTAGCGGGAGAGACCTCCTACAATGAGCAGTTCTTC
>TRBV6-5|.|.|TRBJ2-1
CASSQDRVEQFF
TGTGCCAGCAGCCAAGATCGGGTCGAGCAGTTCTTC
>TRBV30|.|TRBD1|TRBJ2-7
CAWGTGTGPYEQYF
TGTGCCTGGGGAACCGGGACAGGGCCCTACGAGCAGTACTTC